The clone carrying this T cell receptor (beta chain) was observed at least ten times. Its matching antigen is unknown. V was pared by 2 bases and J by 7 bases, with 8 bases between. CDR1 MDHEN and CDR2 SYDVKM come from the germline V gene. This CDR3 comprises 12 residues. This entry belongs to a study of molecular identifiers for immune sequencing clone quantification. Whole-study context: In replicates, RNA from roughly 21,000 or 96,000 naive CD8 cells was divided five ways and four parts were sequenced.

Listed TCR primers and previously described methods were used for bulk TCR libraries. Each CDR3 protein gets one entry after TCRdb re-called the PCR reads with MiXCR. The top ten hold 0.84% of the sample, which has 490,000 or so distinct CDR3 sequences, over 20% seen once. Sorting defined naive CD8 T cells as CD8+CD4-CCR7+CD45RA+. General study results and limits: Clone sizes could be underestimated for highly expanded clones when identical TCR molecules share a barcode.

This sequence originates from a human donor in good health. Some libraries in this study had Jurkat cell RNA spiked in. Sequences were obtained from naive CD8+ T cells from blood, with Jurkat cell RNA spiked in. As for subset: FACS-sorted CD8+CD4-CCR7+CD45RA+ naive T cells. The chain employs TRBV28 and TRBJ1-1; the D is unclear. This CDR3 reads CASSLKTLEAFF. The CDR3 region has the DNA TGTGCCAGCAGTTTAAAGACACTTGAAGCTTTCTTT.